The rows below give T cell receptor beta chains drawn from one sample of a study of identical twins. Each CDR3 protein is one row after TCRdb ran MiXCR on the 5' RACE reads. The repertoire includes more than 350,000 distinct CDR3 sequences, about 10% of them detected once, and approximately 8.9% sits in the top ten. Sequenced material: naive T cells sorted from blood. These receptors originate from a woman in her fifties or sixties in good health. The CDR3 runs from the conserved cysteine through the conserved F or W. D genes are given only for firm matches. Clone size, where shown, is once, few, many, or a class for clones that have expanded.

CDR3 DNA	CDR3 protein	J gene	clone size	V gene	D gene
TGTGACAGCAGCTTAGCTAGGGGGATCACTGAAGCTTTCTTT	CDSSLARGITEAFF	TRBJ1-1	-	TRBV7-9	-
TGTGCCAGCAGCACCGACCAGCGGGAGAGCTCCTACAATGAGCAGTTCTTC	CASSTDQRESSYNEQFF	TRBJ2-1	-	TRBV7-2	TRBD2
TGCAGTGCCACCGGACTAATTGAGCAGTTCTTC	CSATGLIEQFF	TRBJ2-1	many	TRBV20-1	-
TGTGCCAGCAGTTTTAGGACAGTGAGTTCACCCCTCCACTTT	CASSFRTVSSPLHF	TRBJ1-6	many	TRBV12-3/TRBV12-4	-
TGTGCCAGCAGCGTAGCTGACTGGAGCAATGAGCAGTTCTTC	CASSVADWSNEQFF	TRBJ2-1	few	TRBV9	-
TGTGCCAGCAGTTTAGACCGACAGCCCTTAACCTACGAGCAGTACTTC	CASSLDRQPLTYEQYF	TRBJ2-7	-	TRBV27	-
TGTGCCAGCAGTTACGGAGGGGGTCGGGAGACCCAGTACTTC	CASSYGGGRETQYF	TRBJ2-5	few	TRBV6-6	-
TGTGCCAGCAGCTTATCGGTCGGAGGACTGAACACTGAAGCTTTCTTT	CASSLSVGGLNTEAFF	TRBJ1-1	few	TRBV7-8	-
TGTGCCAGCAGTGAGATTAGCGTGAACACTGAAGCTTTCTTT	CASSEISVNTEAFF	TRBJ1-1	few	TRBV6-1	-
TGTGCCACCAGTGATAAGGACGGCCGGTCGGACCAAGAGACCCAGTACTTC	CATSDKDGRSDQETQYF	TRBJ2-5	-	TRBV24-1	-
TGTGCCAGCAGCCCCCTCAGGGGGGATCAGTACGAGCAGTACTTC	CASSPLRGDQYEQYF	TRBJ2-7	-	TRBV7-9	-
TGTGCCAGCTCGGGACAGGGACTCATGAACACTGAAGCTTTCTTT	CASSGQGLMNTEAFF	TRBJ1-1	many	TRBV10-3	TRBD1
TGTGCCAGCAGTTTGGGATTGGACAGCACAGATACGCAGTATTTT	CASSLGLDSTDTQYF	TRBJ2-3	-	TRBV6-6	-
TGTGCCAGCAGTCAAATCCTCGGGACAGGAATGGAGACCCAGTACTTC	CASSQILGTGMETQYF	TRBJ2-5	many	TRBV28	TRBD1
TGTGCCAGCAGCCTCGTAATCGGTCCAATACAGCCCCAGCATTTT	CASSLVIGPIQPQHF	TRBJ1-5	few	TRBV5-5	-
TGCAGCGTCGGACAGGGGAACACTGAAGCTTTCTTT	CSVGQGNTEAFF	TRBJ1-1	many	TRBV29-1	TRBD1
TGTGCCAGCAGCGTAGACCAGGGGTTCAGCGATGGCTACACCTTC	CASSVDQGFSDGYTF	TRBJ1-2	many	TRBV9	-
TGTGCCAGCAGCTCGTCAGGGGGCCTAAACTATGGCTACACCTTC	CASSSSGGLNYGYTF	TRBJ1-2	few	TRBV7-8	TRBD1
TGTGCCAGCAGCCCCCGGACTAGCGGGGGAAATACGCAGTATTTT	CASSPRTSGGNTQYF	TRBJ2-3	-	TRBV14	TRBD2
TGCAGTGCTAGAAAGACAGGGAGCTCCTACGAGCAGTACTTC	CSARKTGSSYEQYF	TRBJ2-7	-	TRBV20-1	TRBD1
TGTGCCAGCAGCTTGACTAGCGGGAAAGGGAATGAGCAGTTCTTC	CASSLTSGKGNEQFF	TRBJ2-1	-	TRBV27	TRBD2
TGCAGTGCACAGGACAGCTATGGCTACACCTTC	CSAQDSYGYTF	TRBJ1-2	few	TRBV20-1	-
TGCAGCGTTACAGGGGGAAATAACTATGGCTACACCTTC	CSVTGGNNYGYTF	TRBJ1-2	-	TRBV29-1	TRBD1
TGTGCCAGCAGCCAAGGTGTTACTAGCGGGGGTAGTAGGTTCTTC	CASSQGVTSGGSRFF	TRBJ2-1	-	TRBV3-1	TRBD2
TGCGCCAGCAGCCTAACCAGCTCTGGGGCCAACGTCCTGACTTTC	CASSLTSSGANVLTF	TRBJ2-6	-	TRBV5-1	-
TGTGCCAGCAGTCCCCCGACCCGGGATCAGCCCCAGCATTTT	CASSPPTRDQPQHF	TRBJ1-5	few	TRBV6-8	-
TGTGCCAGCAGTTATGACAGGGTTTTGATCTCTGGAAACACCATATATTTT	CASSYDRVLISGNTIYF	TRBJ1-3	-	TRBV12-3/TRBV12-4	TRBD1
TGTGCCAGCAGCACGCGGGACAGACGTACGGAGACCCAGTACTTC	CASSTRDRRTETQYF	TRBJ2-5	-	TRBV13	-
TGTGCCAGCAGTTTAGATCGGACGAAGACAAATGAGCAGTTCTTC	CASSLDRTKTNEQFF	TRBJ2-1	-	TRBV27	-
TGTGCCAGCAGAAGGACAGGTTCGGGGAACACTGAAGCTTTCTTT	CASRRTGSGNTEAFF	TRBJ1-1	-	TRBV14	TRBD1
TGTGCCAGCAGGATGACAGGGCTGAACACTGAAGCTTTCTTT	CASRMTGLNTEAFF	TRBJ1-1	few	TRBV6-5	TRBD1
TGTGCCAGCAGCCGGCAGTCGCCGGGAGGGGAGCAGTACTTC	CASSRQSPGGEQYF	TRBJ2-7	few	TRBV7-6	TRBD2
TGTGCCAGCAGCTTTGGGACAGAGGGGCAGCCCCAGCATTTT	CASSFGTEGQPQHF	TRBJ1-5	many	TRBV7-9	TRBD1
TGCAGTGCTAGGGCCGAAAATCAGCCCCAGCATTTT	CSARAENQPQHF	TRBJ1-5	many	TRBV20-1	-
TGCGCCAGCAGCTCGACGGGGCTATACACAGATACGCAGTATTTT	CASSSTGLYTDTQYF	TRBJ2-3	few	TRBV5-1	-
TGTGCCACCACCCCGGGACAGGGGGCGAATGAGCAGTTCTTC	CATTPGQGANEQFF	TRBJ2-1	few	TRBV24-1	TRBD1
TGTGCCAGCAGCCACGGGACAGGGGGAAACTATGAGCAGTTCTTC	CASSHGTGGNYEQFF	TRBJ2-1	-	TRBV6-5	TRBD1
TGTGCCAGCAGCCAAGATTGGGGCGGAACTTACGAGCAGTACTTC	CASSQDWGGTYEQYF	TRBJ2-7	many	TRBV4-2	-
TGTGCCATCAGAACGACGACTAGCGACACCGGGGAGCTGTTTTTT	CAIRTTTSDTGELFF	TRBJ2-2	-	TRBV10-3	TRBD2
TGTGCCAGCAGCTTAGAAGGAATCGACGAGCAGTACTTC	CASSLEGIDEQYF	TRBJ2-7	-	TRBV7-9	-
TGTGCCAGCAGCCCCGCTGGGGAAAGATGGTCGGCCAAAAACATTCAGTACTTC	CASSPAGERWSAKNIQYF	TRBJ2-4	many	TRBV6-6	-
TGCGCCAGCAGCTTGATCGTTGGAGGGGAGACCCAGTACTTC	CASSLIVGGETQYF	TRBJ2-5	many	TRBV5-1	-
TGCGCCAGCGGCCTATCGGACATTTACGAGCAGTACTTC	CASGLSDIYEQYF	TRBJ2-7	few	TRBV5-1	-
TGCGCCAGCAGACCCGGACAGGGGAGAAGGGATGAAAAACTGTTTTTT	CASRPGQGRRDEKLFF	TRBJ1-4	-	TRBV4-1	TRBD1
TGTGCCAGCAGCCTCCGGACAGGGAAGAACACTGAAGCTTTCTTT	CASSLRTGKNTEAFF	TRBJ1-1	few	TRBV14	TRBD1
TGTGCCAGCAGCTTAATGGGGCCAAGCGAGTACACCAATGAGCAGTTCTTC	CASSLMGPSEYTNEQFF	TRBJ2-1	-	TRBV7-3	-
TGTGCCAGCAACCTTCGTCATGGGGGCACAGATACGCAGTATTTT	CASNLRHGGTDTQYF	TRBJ2-3	-	TRBV6-5	-
TGTGCCACCCGACAGGATGGCTACACCTTC	CATRQDGYTF	TRBJ1-2	few	TRBV6-2/TRBV6-3	-
TGTGCCAGCGGAAAGACAGGGGGTAATTCACCCCTCCACTTT	CASGKTGGNSPLHF	TRBJ1-6	-	TRBV12-3/TRBV12-4	TRBD1
TGCGCCAGCAATAAGTACGACCATGAGCAGTTCTTC	CASNKYDHEQFF	TRBJ2-1	few	TRBV5-1	-
TGTGCCAGCAGCCCGCCCGCTGCGTGGAGCACAGATACGCAGTATTTT	CASSPPAAWSTDTQYF	TRBJ2-3	-	TRBV12-3/TRBV12-4	-
TGTGCCAGCAGCCAAGAACAAGTAGGCGGTCGCTCCTACAATGAGCAGTTCTTC	CASSQEQVGGRSYNEQFF	TRBJ2-1	many	TRBV4-2	-
TGCGCCAGCAGCCAAGATAGAAGACTAGCGGTGGATGAGCAGTTCTTC	CASSQDRRLAVDEQFF	TRBJ2-1	few	TRBV4-1	TRBD2
TGTGCCAGCAGTGAAACACAGGCGGGAGATGGGTCGGGTAATGAGCAGTTCTTC	CASSETQAGDGSGNEQFF	TRBJ2-1	many	TRBV2	TRBD2
TGCAGTGCTAGAGGCCGAATGTGGAACACTGAAGCTTTCTTT	CSARGRMWNTEAFF	TRBJ1-1	many	TRBV20-1	-
TGTGCGATCTCCGTGGTAGGGGGGAACACCGGGGAGCTGTTTTTT	CAISVVGGNTGELFF	TRBJ2-2	few	TRBV10-3	-
TGCGCCAGCACGGAATTGGGGTCCTCCGGGACTAGCGACTCCTACGAGCAGTACTTC	CASTELGSSGTSDSYEQYF	TRBJ2-7	few	TRBV5-1	TRBD2